The 10 T cell receptor beta chains presented below share a single source sample, sequenced in a study of beta chain features in type 1 diabetes. Overall study findings and caveats: Across all four CD4+ subsets, people with type 1 diabetes showed modestly shorter TCRB CDR3s.

Isolated RNA was reverse transcribed in full, so expressed TCRB transcripts were sequenced. The protocol was immunoSEQ multiplex PCR, while the TCRdb copy is restricted to in-frame clones and leaves out a portion. The repertoire includes roughly 180,000 clones, 6.5% to 8.5% of them detected once, and roughly 0.46% sits in the top ten. No cognate antigen is known for these TCRs. The source material was central memory CD4+ T cells from blood. These receptors all stem from a man between 18 and 35 years old with type 1 diabetes.

There are a few counts of this clone. This sequence joins TRBV6-6 and TRBJ2-3; maybe TRBD2 (6 bases). The CDR3 runs 14 residues. Germline CDR1 and CDR2: MNHNY and SVGAGI (reference sequence). Trimming stripped 6 bases from V and 2 bases from J, with 12 bases between. The DNA for the CDR3 is TGTGCCAGCAGACCCGGGAGTATCACAGATACGCAGTATTTT. Residues: CASRPGSITDTQYF.

This clone has more than one count but fewer than ten. The J gene is TRBJ2-3, the V gene TRBV5-4; 8 bases match TRBD2. V lost 4 bases to trimming and J lost 1 base; unmatched junction nucleotides: 2. The CDR3 loop spans 14 amino acids. The germline V gene encodes CDR1 SGHNT and CDR2 YYREEE (reference sequence). CDR3 sequence reads: CASSETSGTDTQYF. The CDR3 nucleotides are TGTGCCAGCAGCGAGACTAGCGGCACAGATACGCAGTATTTT.

V usage is TRBV6-6 and J usage is TRBJ2-5; TRBD1 matches 8 bases. The CDR3 loop spans 15 amino acids. Germline V gene lookup returns CDR1 MNHNY and CDR2 SVGAGI (reference sequence). V gave up 6 bases and J gave up 7 bases; unmatched junction bases: 13. The CDR3: CASRSQGAGQGTQYF. The CDR3, as DNA: TGTGCCAGCAGGTCCCAGGGGGCGGGGCAGGGGACCCAGTACTTC.

The CDR3 loop reads CASRLRISGGGEQYF. The DNA of the CDR3 is TGTGCCAGCAGACTACGAATTTCGGGGGGAGGCGAGCAGTACTTC. This rearrangement joins TRBV7-2 to TRBJ2-7; TRBD2 aligns across 7 bases. Germline-derived CDR1 and CDR2 are SGHTA and FQGNSA. CDR3 size: 15 residues. Trimming took 6 bases from V and 6 from J; bases not matched to a gene: 14. The full variable domain, in which reference TRBV7-2 and TRBJ2-7 provide the parts outside the CDR3, is GAGVSQSPSNKVTEKGKDVELRCDPISGHTALYWYRQSLGQGLEFLIYFQGNSAPDKSGLPSDRFSAERTGGSVSTLTIQRTQQEDSAVYLCASRLRISGGGEQYFGPGTRLTVT.

This chain joins TRBV2 and TRBJ2-7; the D gene is possibly TRBD1 (6 bases). The V and J ends lost 6 bases and 3 bases respectively, with 9 bases between them. Germline assignment: CDR1 SNHLY and CDR2 FYNNEI. CDR3 length: 12 amino acids. CDR3 amino acids: CASRLQGYEQYF. CDR3 DNA: TGTGCCAGCAGGTTACAGGGCTACGAGCAGTACTTC.

This clone was picked up a small number of times. The gene calls are TRBV5-1 and TRBJ2-7; tentatively, D is TRBD1 (5 bases). Germline lookup yields CDR1 SGHRS and CDR2 YFSETQ. The CDR3 extends over 13 amino acids. Between the trimmed V and J ends, which lost 6 bases and 0 bases, there was a span of 10 bases. CDR3 coding DNA: TGCGCCAGCACCAGACAGAACTCCTACGAGCAGTACTTC. This gives the protein CASTRQNSYEQYF.

This clone has just a few counts. The gene calls are TRBV9 and TRBJ2-5; 7 bases fit TRBD1. Germline assignment: CDR1 SGDLS and CDR2 YYNGEE. The CDR3 has 15 residues. With 3 bases clipped from V and 4 bases from J, the junction kept 9 bases outside the gene matches. The CDR3 sequence: CASSALKTGIETQYF. DNA for the CDR3: TGTGCCAGCAGCGCCCTTAAGACAGGGATAGAGACCCAGTACTTC.

This clone appeared a few times. The J gene is TRBJ1-1, the V gene TRBV2; D ambiguous. CDR1 is SNHLY and CDR2 is FYNNEI in the germline V gene. This CDR3 has 14 residues. The V end was cut by 3 bases, the J end by 0 bases, with 8 bases between. In DNA form, the CDR3 reads TGTGCCAGCAGTGATGGCCACATGAACACTGAAGCTTTCTTT. This translates into CASSDGHMNTEAFF.

V is TRBV10-3 and J is TRBJ2-4; D is undetermined. The V end lost 3 bases, the J end lost 9 bases, and 12 bases lay between the germline ends. The CDR3 has 13 amino acids. Germline V lookup: CDR1 ENHRY, CDR2 SYGVKD. The CDR3 protein is CAISDDSGSIQYF. The CDR3 DNA reads TGTGCCATCAGTGACGACTCGGGTAGCATTCAGTACTTC.

The sample holds a few counts of this clone. This chain uses TRBV27 with TRBJ1-2; tentatively, D is TRBD1 (6 bases). Looked up from germline, CDR1 is MNHEY and CDR2 is SMNVEV (reference sequence). The CDR3 length is 19 residues. Trimming stripped 2 bases from V and 4 bases from J, with 26 bases between. CDR3 region: CASSLRSPQSGVWGYGYTF. The CDR3 bases are TGTGCCAGCAGTTTAAGGAGCCCTCAGTCAGGGGTTTGGGGCTATGGCTACACCTTC.